A single sample gave rise to the 31 T cell receptor beta chains below, sequenced in a study of response to subunit inactivated influenza vaccine. TCRdb called the RT-PCR reads again in MiXCR, with one record for every CDR3 protein. The sample contains about 570,000 distinct CDR3 sequences, approximately 11% of which appear only once. This sample was shared with a second study, whose subject was T cells expressing NK-cell markers. From that second work: Beta-chain TCR cDNA was generated via 5'RACE template switching with UMIs.

Sequenced here: PBMCs from blood, sampled on the day of vaccination. Receptors were obtained from a man between 50 and 59 years old who received an inactivated influenza vaccine.

This chain joins TRBV11-2 and TRBJ2-3; no firm D call. From germline, CDR1 is SGHAT and CDR2 FQNNGV. Trimming pared 0 bases from V and 2 bases from J, leaving 21 bases between. The CDR3 contains 19 residues. CDR3: CASSLDLSHTGSLTDTQYF. CDR3 sequence (DNA): TGTGCCAGCAGCTTAGATCTGAGCCACACGGGCAGCCTCACAGATACGCAGTATTTT. The whole variable domain, remainder taken from reference TRBV11-2 and TRBJ2-3, is EAGVAQSPRYKIIEKRQSVAFWCNPISGHATLYWYQQILGQGPKLLIQFQNNGVVDDSQLPKDRFSAERLKGVDSTLKIQPAKLEDSAVYLCASSLDLSHTGSLTDTQYFGPGTRLTVL.

In its sample, this clonotype was seen a few times. The chain recombines TRBV30 with TRBJ1-2, with 8 bases identical to TRBD1. With 1 base clipped from V and 3 bases from J, the junction kept 7 bases outside the gene matches. Germline-derived CDR1 and CDR2 are GTSNPN and SVGIG (reference sequence). CDR3 length: 15 residues. The CDR3 is CAWSAYDRGDYGYTF. The CDR3 DNA reads as TGTGCCTGGAGTGCCTACGACAGGGGAGACTATGGCTACACCTTC.

V gene TRBV18 combines with J gene TRBJ2-6, with D perhaps assigned TRBD1 or TRBD2 (5 bases each). The CDR3 is 19 amino acids. The germline V and J ends were trimmed by 4 bases and 0 bases, with 19 bases remaining between them. The germline gives CDR1 KGHSH, CDR2 LQKENI. CDR3 bases: TGTGCCAGCTCACGCGAACTACCGGGACGGGGCTCTGGGGCCAACGTCCTGACTTTC. Its protein product is CASSRELPGRGSGANVLTF. Full variable domain (missing parts from reference TRBV18 and TRBJ2-6): NAGVMQNPRHLVRRRGQEARLRCSPMKGHSHVYWYRQLPEEGLKFMVYLQKENIIDESGMPKERFSAEFPKEGPSILRIQQVVRGDSAAYFCASSRELPGRGSGANVLTFGAGSRLTVL.

This clonotype appeared a few times. The chain is built from TRBV25-1 and TRBJ2-7; 7 bases fit TRBD2. The CDR3 has 13 residues. V was pared by 3 bases and J by 5 bases, with 4 bases of the junction left unmatched. Germline V lookup: CDR1 MGHDK, CDR2 SYGVNS. The CDR3 DNA is TGTGCCAGCAGTGACTGGAGCGGGGACGAGCAGTACTTC. Translating it yields CASSDWSGDEQYF.

The gene calls are TRBV29-1 and TRBJ2-2, with D unresolved. Germline V CDR1 and CDR2: SQVTM, ANQGSEA. The CDR3 has 12 residues. Between the trimmed V and J ends, which lost 4 bases and 5 bases, there was a span of 8 bases. CDR3 region: CSVVPETGELFF. CDR3 coding DNA: TGCAGCGTTGTTCCGGAAACCGGGGAGCTGTTTTTT.

V and J are TRBV5-5 and TRBJ1-1, with 7 bases matching TRBD1. The V gene's germline CDR1 is SGHKS and CDR2 YYEKEE (reference sequence). V lost 4 bases, J lost 5 bases, and 14 bases stayed unmatched. CDR3 size: 16 residues. The CDR3 DNA reads TGTGCCAGCAGCGCCATCCCGACAGGGAGGAGGACTGAAGCTTTCTTT. It translates to CASSAIPTGRRTEAFF.

This clonotype was seen more than once but under ten times. V is TRBV29-1 and J is TRBJ2-5; no firm D call. The CDR3 runs to 11 residues. The germline CDR1 and CDR2 sequences are SQVTM and ANQGSEA. V dropped 6 bases and J dropped 1 base, with 6 bases sitting between them. This chain's CDR3 is CSVSSQETQYF. The CDR3 nucleotides read TGCAGCGTCAGTTCCCAAGAGACCCAGTACTTC. Drawing the rest from reference TRBV29-1 and TRBJ2-5, the complete variable domain is SAVISQKPSRDICQRGTSLTIQCQVDSQVTMMFWYRQQPGQSLTLIATANQGSEATYESGFVIDKFPISRPNLTFSTLTVSNMSPEDSSIYLCSVSSQETQYFGPGTRLLVL.

For the CDR3, the DNA is TGTGCCAGCAGCCAAGTTGCTAGCGGGGTCTACGAGCAGTACTTC. This translates into CASSQVASGVYEQYF. This chain joins TRBV3-1 and TRBJ2-7, with TRBD2 matching over 9 bases. The V gene end was trimmed by 1 base and the J gene end by 3 bases; junction bases not matched to a gene: 4. The CDR3 consists of 15 residues. Per the germline V gene, CDR1 is LGHDT and CDR2 is YNNKEL (reference sequence).

Only a few counts were recorded for this clonotype. The chain combines TRBV20-1 with TRBJ2-7; 8 nucleotides line up with TRBD1. Germline CDR1 DFQATT, CDR2 SNEGSKA (reference sequence). The CDR3 length is 15 residues. V shed 1 base and J 2 bases; nucleotides not matched to a gene: 7. The CDR3 nucleotides are TGCAGTGCTAGAGGCTCGGGACAGGCCACCTACGAGCAGTACTTC. Protein: CSARGSGQATYEQYF.

CDR3 sequence (DNA): TGTGCCTGGAGACCCCGGGACAGGCCTTACAATGAGCAGTTCTTC. This sequence encodes CAWRPRDRPYNEQFF. The genes are TRBV30 and TRBJ2-1; 8 nucleotides line up with TRBD1. V was clipped by 3 bases and J by 4 bases; unmatched bases: 8. The CDR3 consists of 15 residues. In germline, CDR1 is GTSNPN, CDR2 SVGIG (reference sequence).

This chain connects TRBV12-3 or TRBV12-4 to TRBJ2-1, with D perhaps matching TRBD1 or TRBD2 (5 bases each). This CDR3 comprises 17 residues. The V and J ends lost 6 bases and 0 bases respectively, with 18 bases between them. The CDR3 bases are TGTGCCAGCAGCCCCCCGCCTGGGACCAGCTCCTACAATGAGCAGTTCTTC. Amino acids: CASSPPPGTSSYNEQFF.

This clonotype was seen a few times. This sequence joins TRBV11-2 and TRBJ1-5; no reliable D call. Germline-derived CDR1 and CDR2 are SGHAT and FQNNGV. V was trimmed by 1 base and J by 9 bases, leaving 16 bases between them. There are 15 residues in the CDR3. CDR3 loop: CASSLGIGSLAPQHF. The CDR3 DNA follows: TGTGCCAGCAGCTTAGGAATAGGGTCCCTAGCGCCCCAGCATTTT.

This clonotype was seen a few times. V and J are TRBV20-1 and TRBJ2-2; the match to TRBD1 covers 8 bases. This CDR3 has 16 residues. The V and J ends lost 3 bases and 1 base, in that order; junction bases with no gene match: 7. Germline loops: CDR1 DFQATT, CDR2 SNEGSKA (reference sequence). CDR3 sequence: CSARTGARRNTGELFF. The DNA of the CDR3 is TGCAGTGCTAGGACAGGGGCCCGAAGGAACACCGGGGAGCTGTTTTTT.

The genes are TRBV2 and TRBJ2-5, with D tentatively TRBD1 (5 bases). Deletions cut 6 bases from V and 4 bases from J, with 15 bases between. This CDR3 contains 14 residues. Per the germline V gene, CDR1 is SNHLY and CDR2 is FYNNEI. The CDR3 loop reads CASRQGSWGETQYF. The CDR3 DNA sequence: TGTGCCAGCAGGCAGGGATCCTGGGGAGAGACCCAGTACTTC.

This clonotype was seen ten or more times. This chain joins TRBV2 and TRBJ2-7, with D perhaps given as TRBD1 or TRBD2 (5 bases each). Germline CDR1 SNHLY, CDR2 FYNNEI. V lost 2 bases and J lost 0, with 8 bases in between. The CDR3 covers 14 residues. CDR3 nucleotide sequence: TGTGCCAGCAGTGAACCAGGGAGCTCCTACGAGCAGTACTTC. Protein: CASSEPGSSYEQYF.

The chain uses TRBV6-1 and TRBJ1-5; D is uncertain. V gave up 6 bases and J gave up 5 bases, with 17 bases separating them. This CDR3 region has 15 residues. Germline CDR1 MNHNS, CDR2 SASEGT. The CDR3 sequence is CASSSGLIRDQPQHF. CDR3 sequence (DNA): TGTGCCAGCAGCTCGGGTCTTATACGGGATCAGCCCCAGCATTTT.

This chain links TRBV18 with TRBJ1-2; a weak D match, TRBD1 (5 bases). V lost 4 bases, J lost 3 bases, and 18 bases lay in between. The CDR3 has 16 residues. Germline V gene data show CDR1 as KGHSH and CDR2 as LQKENI. CDR3 in DNA: TGTGCCAGCTCACGAGACCGACAGACCACATACTATGGCTACACCTTC. It encodes CASSRDRQTTYYGYTF.

This clonotype showed up many times. This chain links TRBV12-3 or TRBV12-4 with TRBJ1-1; D is uncertain. The CDR3 contains 13 residues. With 4 bases removed from V and 1 base from J, the gap between germline ends came to 7 bases. CDR3 DNA: TGTGCCAGCAGTTATTCGCAGAACACTGAAGCTTTCTTT. Translating it yields CASSYSQNTEAFF.

The J gene is TRBJ1-6, the V gene TRBV27, with a tentative D call TRBD1 (6 bases). The CDR3 is made up of 14 amino acids. In germline, CDR1 is MNHEY, CDR2 SMNVEV (reference sequence). V lost 2 bases and J lost 7, with 9 bases in between. CDR3 loop: CASSLRGANSPLHF. The CDR3 DNA is TGTGCCAGCAGTTTAAGGGGGGCCAATTCACCCCTCCACTTT.

This clonotype came up a few times. This chain uses TRBV5-1 with TRBJ2-2; D possibly corresponds to TRBD1 (6 bases). V lost 7 bases, J lost 4 bases, and 11 bases lay in between. Germline lookup yields CDR1 SGHRS and CDR2 YFSETQ. This CDR3 has 13 amino acids. The CDR3 region is CASCQQGTGELFF. The CDR3 coding sequence is TGCGCCAGCTGCCAACAGGGCACCGGGGAGCTGTTTTTT.

A few counts support this clonotype. CDR3 DNA: TGTGCCAGCAGCAAACTAGCGGGAGTGTCCCCCGGGGAGCTGTTTTTT. Translating gives CASSKLAGVSPGELFF. The V gene is TRBV6-1, the J gene TRBJ2-2; TRBD2 matches 11 bases. The CDR3 extends over 16 amino acids. Germline V gene lookup returns CDR1 MNHNS and CDR2 SASEGT. V lost 6 bases and J lost 6; bases outside the gene matches: 9.

This clonotype was counted at least ten times. This sequence joins TRBV29-1 and TRBJ2-3; D possibly corresponds to TRBD2 (6 bases). Trimming pared 4 bases from V and 0 bases from J, leaving 11 bases between. Germline V CDR1 and CDR2: SQVTM, ANQGSEA. The CDR3 extends over 14 amino acids. This CDR3 is CSVARRDSTDTQYF. For the CDR3, the DNA is TGCAGCGTTGCACGGCGGGATAGCACAGATACGCAGTATTTT.

This chain joins TRBV9 and TRBJ1-4; tentatively, D is TRBD1 (6 bases). In germline, CDR1 is SGDLS, CDR2 YYNGEE. The CDR3 loop spans 17 amino acids. Trimming stripped 3 bases from V and 0 bases from J, with 15 bases between. CDR3 residues: CASSEAPGGSTNEKLFF. Here the CDR3 DNA reads TGTGCCAGCAGCGAGGCACCGGGGGGCTCAACTAATGAAAAACTGTTTTTT. The whole variable domain, filled in from reference TRBV9 and TRBJ1-4, reads DSGVTQTPKHLITATGQRVTLRCSPRSGDLSVYWYQQSLDQGLQFLIQYYNGEERAKGNILERFSAQQFPDLHSELNLSSLELGDSALYFCASSEAPGGSTNEKLFFGSGTQLSVL.

This chain links TRBV11-2 with TRBJ2-1, with D maybe TRBD1 (6 bases). V lost 8 bases and J 4 bases, leaving 15 bases between the germline ends. This CDR3 comprises 14 residues. Germline CDR1 is SGHAT and CDR2 is FQNNGV. CDR3 bases: TGTGCCAGCCGGCCCAGGGGCGGTTACAATGAGCAGTTCTTC. Amino acid sequence: CASRPRGGYNEQFF.

The gene calls are TRBV29-1 and TRBJ1-2; the match to TRBD1 covers 11 bases. The V gene's germline CDR1 is SQVTM and CDR2 ANQGSEA. This CDR3 comprises 12 residues. V shed 7 bases and J 4 bases; nucleotides not matched to a gene: 2. As DNA, the CDR3 is TGCAGCGCCGGGACAGGGGGCTATGGCTACACCTTC. Protein product: CSAGTGGYGYTF.

CDR3: CASSQGRGESEAFF. The CDR3 bases are TGCGCCAGCAGCCAAGGCAGGGGGGAATCTGAAGCTTTCTTT. The rearrangement joins TRBV4-3 to TRBJ1-1, with 7 bases that match TRBD1. The CDR3 extends over 14 amino acids. Germline assignment: CDR1 LGHNA and CDR2 YSLEER. V was clipped by 1 base and J by 6 bases; unmatched bases: 5.

This clonotype was observed at least ten times. The CDR3 protein is CASTGPDRRVNSPLHF. CDR3 coding DNA: TGTGCCAGCACCGGCCCCGACAGAAGAGTTAATTCACCCCTCCACTTT. The chain carries TRBV6-2 or TRBV6-3 and TRBJ1-6; D may be TRBD1 (5 bases). V shed 7 bases and J shed 6 bases, with 19 bases lying between them. Germline assignment: CDR1 MNHEY and CDR2 SVGEGT. The CDR3 spans 16 residues.

This chain connects TRBV5-1 to TRBJ2-1; D is tentatively TRBD1 or TRBD2 (5 bases each). Germline CDR1 reads SGHRS; CDR2 reads YFSETQ. This CDR3 is built from 16 residues. V lost 1 base and J 0 bases, leaving 11 bases between the germline ends. Here the CDR3 DNA reads TGCGCCAGCAGCTTGCAGGGACGTTCCTCCTACAATGAGCAGTTCTTC. It codes for CASSLQGRSSYNEQFF.

In the case of this clonotype: A much bigger clone sits one base away, suggesting this may be a read error. The CDR3 DNA is TGTGCCAGCAGCAACCGGAACAGCGAGCAGTACTTC. Residues: CASSNRNSEQYF. V gene TRBV13 combines with J gene TRBJ2-7; D remains unclear. The CDR3 is 12 residues long. V lost 5 bases and J 6 bases, leaving 11 bases between the germline ends. Germline CDR1 PRHDT, CDR2 FYEKMQ (reference sequence).

The gene calls are TRBV4-3 and TRBJ2-2; TRBD1 agrees at 11 bases. The V gene's germline CDR1 is LGHNA and CDR2 YSLEER. There are 15 residues in the CDR3. V gave up 3 bases and J gave up 6 bases; unmatched junction bases: 3. This CDR3 reads CASSQRDRGSGELFF. In DNA form, the CDR3 reads TGCGCCAGCAGCCAGAGGGACAGGGGGTCCGGGGAGCTGTTTTTT.

The chain has TRBV10-3 and TRBJ2-1, with TRBD2 matching 9 bases. Germline CDR1 is ENHRY and CDR2 is SYGVKD. The CDR3 spans 13 residues. Trimming removed 11 bases from V and 6 bases from J; junction bases left unmatched: 8. The CDR3 region has the DNA TGTGCCTCCGGGACTAGCATAGTCAATGAGCAGTTCTTC. Its translation is CASGTSIVNEQFF.